The clone carrying this T cell receptor (beta chain) was recorded once. This sample was included in a study of blood T cell repertoires in COVID-19. TCRdb's table, derived via immunoSEQ multiplex PCR, lists solely in-frame clones and lacks some. The sample records tens of thousands of clones, around 90% being singletons. The CDR3 totals 15 residues. The germline V and J ends were trimmed by 3 bases and 4 bases, with 13 bases remaining between them. Germline loops: CDR1 KGHSH, CDR2 LQKENI. The sample taken for sequencing was peripheral blood. The receptor was derived from a man aged 60 to 75 with COVID-19, enrolled during active disease. The rearrangement joins TRBV18 to TRBJ1-5, with D possibly matching TRBD1 (5 bases). CDR3 sequence reads: CASSPIGTTNQPQHF. In nucleotides, the CDR3 is TGTGCCAGCTCACCGATCGGGACTACAAATCAGCCCCAGCATTTT.